The rows below give T cell receptor beta chains drawn from one sample of a study of control samples from healthy donors and cancer patients. Produced via immunoSEQ multiplex PCR; TCRdb's table is partial and in-frame only. The table includes 100,000 to 150,000 clones, roughly 91% detected once. Sequencing was carried out using blood. These TCRs come from a man aged 40-49 years in good health. The CDR3 runs from the conserved cysteine through the conserved F or W. Each record gives: V gene, clone size, D gene, J gene, CDR3 DNA, CDR3 protein. A D gene is named only where the DNA matches it firmly. Size is stated for part of the rows, as once, few or many counts, or as a class when the clone is expanded.

TRBV5-4	few	.	TRBJ2-7	TGTGCCAGCAGCCCAGGGCCGGCCGGCACCTACGAGCAGTACTTC	CASSPGPAGTYEQYF
TRBV6-5	.	.	TRBJ1-1	TGTGCCAGCAGTTACGGGGTGGGGACTGAAGCTTTCTTT	CASSYGVGTEAFF
TRBV25-1	.	TRBD1	TRBJ1-3	TGTGCCAGCAGGGGATCAAAAACGGGACAGGCTGGAAACACCATATATTTT	CASRGSKTGQAGNTIYF
TRBV7-8	.	.	TRBJ1-1	TGTGCCAGCCTTTTCCAGGGCGGGAGCACTGAAGCTTTCTTT	CASLFQGGSTEAFF
TRBV27	.	.	TRBJ1-1	TGTGCCAGCAGGATTCTCAGTGGGACTGAAGCTTTCTTT	CASRILSGTEAFF
TRBV24-1	.	.	TRBJ2-2	TGTGCCACCAGTGATTATATGTTCACCGGGGAGCTGTTTTTT	CATSDYMFTGELFF
TRBV19	few	.	TRBJ2-2	TGTGCCAGTATGTACGTATGGAACACCGGGGAGCTGTTTTTT	CASMYVWNTGELFF
TRBV12-3/TRBV12-4	.	.	TRBJ1-5	TGTGCCAGCAGTTTCCGCAGGGATCAGCCCCAGCATTTT	CASSFRRDQPQHF
TRBV7-3	.	TRBD2	TRBJ2-5	TGTGCCAGCACCTTTAGCGGGGGGCCTTGGGAGACCCAGTACTTC	CASTFSGGPWETQYF
TRBV29-1	.	.	TRBJ2-7	TGCAGCGTTACGTGGGGGTCGGCGGGTGAGCAGTACTTC	CSVTWGSAGEQYF
TRBV4-1	.	TRBD1	TRBJ1-6	TGCGCCAGCAGCGAAGCGGACAGGGCATCATCACCCCTCCACTTT	CASSEADRASSPLHF
TRBV7-2	.	TRBD2	TRBJ2-3	TGTGCCAGCAGCTTGAGACTAGCGGGGGCCCGCACAGATACGCAGTATTTT	CASSLRLAGARTDTQYF
TRBV2	.	TRBD1	TRBJ1-5	TGTGCCAGCAGCGGGACAGGGCGGCGGGGGTATAGCAATCAGCCCCAGCATTTT	CASSGTGRRGYSNQPQHF
TRBV20-1	.	TRBD1	TRBJ1-2	TGCAGTGCTAGTATAGACAGGGTGGAAGGCTACACCTTC	CSASIDRVEGYTF
TRBV7-2	.	.	TRBJ2-3	TGTGCCAGCAGCTTATTGAAGGGCGGAGATACGCAGTATTTT	CASSLLKGGDTQYF
TRBV11-2	once	TRBD2	TRBJ2-2	TGTGCCAGCAGCTTATCCTTGGGACTAGCGTCCGGGGAGCTGTTTTTT	CASSLSLGLASGELFF
TRBV30	.	.	TRBJ2-5	TGTGCCTGGAGTGTATGGCAGGCCGCCCAAGAGACCCAGTACTTC	CAWSVWQAAQETQYF
TRBV9	.	TRBD2	TRBJ2-3	TGTGCCAGCAGCGCCGGGACTAGCCCCGCGTATTTT	CASSAGTSPAYF
TRBV5-1	.	.	TRBJ2-7	TGCGCCAGCAGCAACGGGGGCCACTCCTACGAGCAGTACTTC	CASSNGGHSYEQYF
TRBV24-1	.	.	TRBJ2-3	TGTGCCACCCGCGGTCAAGGGGTAGATACGCAGTATTTT	CATRGQGVDTQYF
TRBV7-8	.	.	TRBJ2-1	TGTGCCAGCTTACAAGGGTATGAGCAGTTCTTC	CASLQGYEQFF
TRBV25-1	.	.	TRBJ2-7	TGTGCCAGCAGTGTAAGCTACGAGCAGTACTTC	CASSVSYEQYF
TRBV7-2	.	.	TRBJ2-3	TGTGCCAGCAGCCAGCGGACCACAGATACGCAGTATTTT	CASSQRTTDTQYF
TRBV11-3	once	TRBD2	TRBJ2-5	TGTGCCAGCAGCTTAGGGACTAGCCAGGGCACCCAGTACTTC	CASSLGTSQGTQYF
TRBV9	.	.	TRBJ1-4	TGTGCCAGCAGCCAGGACACAGCTAATGAAAAACTGTTTTTT	CASSQDTANEKLFF
TRBV30	.	TRBD1	TRBJ2-1	TGTGCCTGGAGTTATGGGACAGTCTACAATGAGCAGTTCTTC	CAWSYGTVYNEQFF
TRBV11-3	.	.	TRBJ1-6	TGTGCCAGCAGCCCTCCCCCAGGGCCCTATAATTCACCCCTCCACTTT	CASSPPPGPYNSPLHF
TRBV11-2	.	.	TRBJ2-2	TGTGCCAGCAGCCCGTCAGGGGGGGTGAACACCGGGGAGCTGTTTTTT	CASSPSGGVNTGELFF
TRBV7-2	.	.	TRBJ2-3	TGTGCCAGCAGCTTAGGAGGGGTCCAAGATACGCAGTATTTT	CASSLGGVQDTQYF
TRBV5-1	.	.	TRBJ1-2	TGCGCCAGCAGCTTGGTAGCGGGAGGCGGCTACACCTTC	CASSLVAGGGYTF
TRBV24-1	few	.	TRBJ1-1	TGTGCCACCAGTGATGACGGACAGACTGAAGCTTTCTTT	CATSDDGQTEAFF
TRBV6-5	.	TRBD1	TRBJ2-5	TGTGCCAGCAGCAGAGCAGGGGGAACGAGGGAGACCCAGTACTTC	CASSRAGGTRETQYF
TRBV7-2	.	TRBD2	TRBJ2-1	TGTGCCAGCAGCCCCGGGACTACTCGCTCCTACAATGAGCAGTTCTTC	CASSPGTTRSYNEQFF
TRBV21-1	.	.	TRBJ1-1	TGTGCCAGATTTACAAGGATGAACACTGAAGCTTTCTTT	CARFTRMNTEAFF
TRBV6-2/TRBV6-3	.	TRBD1	TRBJ1-5	TGTGCCAGCAGTCCCCCTTTGGACAGGGCAGGACAGCCCCAGCATTTT	CASSPPLDRAGQPQHF
TRBV7-2	.	.	TRBJ1-1	TGTGCCAGCAGCACCAAGGGCGAAGTGAACACTGAAGCTTTCTTT	CASSTKGEVNTEAFF
TRBV5-6	once	.	TRBJ1-2	TGTGCCAGCAGCTTGGCGGGGCCAGCCGGCTACACCTTC	CASSLAGPAGYTF
TRBV9	.	TRBD2	TRBJ2-3	TGTGCCAGCAGCGCCTACAAGCGGGGGGGCACAGATACGCAGTATTTT	CASSAYKRGGTDTQYF
TRBV7-2	.	TRBD1	TRBJ2-7	TGTGCCAGCAGCTTAGTCGGGGACAGCTCCTACGAGCAGTACTTC	CASSLVGDSSYEQYF
TRBV30	.	TRBD1	TRBJ1-1	TGTGCCTGGACCCCCATGACAGGGAAAGCTTTCTTT	CAWTPMTGKAFF
TRBV20-1	.	.	TRBJ1-4	TGCAGTGCTAGTTTGGGTGGCGATGAAAAACTGTTTTTT	CSASLGGDEKLFF
TRBV9	.	TRBD1	TRBJ1-1	TGTGCCAGCAGCCCGCCCAGGGGGCAGAACACTGAAGCTTTCTTT	CASSPPRGQNTEAFF
TRBV7-9	.	.	TRBJ2-5	TGTGCCAGCAGCTTAGGGCCTCAGGTCCCCGAGACCCAGTACTTC	CASSLGPQVPETQYF
TRBV30	.	.	TRBJ2-5	TGTGCCTGGAGTGTGGGACCGCGGGCAGAGACCCAGTACTTC	CAWSVGPRAETQYF
TRBV14	.	.	TRBJ2-1	TGTGCCAGCAGACGCGGAGGGGTTCGGAATGAGCAGTTCTTC	CASRRGGVRNEQFF
TRBV19	.	.	TRBJ2-7	TGTGCCAGTAGTACGGGTCGGGGCTTGGGCTACGAGCAGTACTTC	CASSTGRGLGYEQYF
TRBV6-1	.	.	TRBJ2-3	TGTGCCAGCAGTGCTTTCTCTCCCACCCCCACAGATACGCAGTATTTT	CASSAFSPTPTDTQYF
TRBV19	.	.	TRBJ1-5	TGTGCCAGTAGGGGGGATACCAGGTCTCAGCCCCAGCATTTT	CASRGDTRSQPQHF
TRBV10-3	once	.	TRBJ1-3	TGTGCCATCAGTGACTATACAGGGAGGGGAAACACCATATATTTT	CAISDYTGRGNTIYF
TRBV5-4	.	.	TRBJ2-7	TGTGCCAGCAGCTTGAACCGGGGCCCCTACGAGCAGTACTTC	CASSLNRGPYEQYF
TRBV6-6	.	.	TRBJ1-2	TGTGCCAGCAGTTACTCCGGGAGAAGCTATGGCTACACCTTC	CASSYSGRSYGYTF
TRBV6-6	.	.	TRBJ1-1	TGTGCCAGCTCCTACCCAGTACCGAACACTGAAGCTTTCTTT	CASSYPVPNTEAFF
TRBV10-1	.	.	TRBJ2-1	TGCGCCAGCAGTGAGGGCGGGGCGATCTCCTACAATGAGCAGTTCTTC	CASSEGGAISYNEQFF
TRBV6-6	.	TRBD1	TRBJ2-4	TGTGCCAGCAGTAGAGGGGGCGGAAACATTCAGTACTTC	CASSRGGGNIQYF
TRBV25-1	.	.	TRBJ2-5	TGTGCCAGCAGCGCCCCCGACAGTAGAAAAGAGACCCAGTACTTC	CASSAPDSRKETQYF
TRBV7-2	.	.	TRBJ1-5	TGTGCCAGCAGCTCCGCCGGGGGTCATGGCAATCAGCCCCAGCATTTT	CASSSAGGHGNQPQHF